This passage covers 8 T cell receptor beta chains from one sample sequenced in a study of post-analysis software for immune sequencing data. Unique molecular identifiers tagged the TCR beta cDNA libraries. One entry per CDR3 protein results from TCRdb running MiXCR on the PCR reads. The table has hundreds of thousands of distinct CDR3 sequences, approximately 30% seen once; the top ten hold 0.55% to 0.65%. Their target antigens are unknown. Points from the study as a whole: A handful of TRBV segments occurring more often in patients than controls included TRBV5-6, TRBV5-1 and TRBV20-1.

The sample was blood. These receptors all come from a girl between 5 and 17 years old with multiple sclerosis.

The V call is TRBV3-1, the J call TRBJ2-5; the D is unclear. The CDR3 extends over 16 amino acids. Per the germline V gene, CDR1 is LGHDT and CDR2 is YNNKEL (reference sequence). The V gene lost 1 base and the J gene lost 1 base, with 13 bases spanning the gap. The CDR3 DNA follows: TGTGCCAGCAGCCAAGTTATAGCTTCCCCCCAAGAGACCCAGTACTTC. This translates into CASSQVIASPQETQYF.

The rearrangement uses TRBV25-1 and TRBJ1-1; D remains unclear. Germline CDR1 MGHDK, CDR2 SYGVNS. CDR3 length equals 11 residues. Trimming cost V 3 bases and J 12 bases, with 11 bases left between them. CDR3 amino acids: CASSDAAETFF. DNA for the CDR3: TGTGCCAGCAGTGACGCGGCAGAAACTTTCTTT.

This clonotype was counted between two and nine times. CDR3: CASSLAGGTGEETQYF. In DNA, the CDR3 is TGCGCCAGCAGCTTGGCAGGAGGGACAGGGGAAGAGACCCAGTACTTC. V gene TRBV5-1 combines with J gene TRBJ2-5, with 10 bases aligning to TRBD1. The CDR3 is 16 residues long. J was trimmed by 3 bases and V by 0 bases; bases with no gene match: 5. Germline CDR1 is SGHRS and CDR2 is YFSETQ.

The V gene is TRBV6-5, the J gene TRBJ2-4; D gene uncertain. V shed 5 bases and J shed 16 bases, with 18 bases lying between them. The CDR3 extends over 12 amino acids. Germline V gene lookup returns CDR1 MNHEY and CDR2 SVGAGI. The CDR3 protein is CASSGRHGLIYF. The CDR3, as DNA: TGTGCCAGCAGTGGTCGACATGGGCTTATTTACTTC.

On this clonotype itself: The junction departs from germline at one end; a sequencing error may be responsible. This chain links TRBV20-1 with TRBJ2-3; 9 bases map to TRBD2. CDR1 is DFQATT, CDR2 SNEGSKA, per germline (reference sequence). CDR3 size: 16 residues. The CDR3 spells CSTRPIAGVGSDTQYF. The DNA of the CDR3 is TGCAGTACTAGACCTATAGCGGGAGTTGGGTCAGATACGCAGTATTTT.

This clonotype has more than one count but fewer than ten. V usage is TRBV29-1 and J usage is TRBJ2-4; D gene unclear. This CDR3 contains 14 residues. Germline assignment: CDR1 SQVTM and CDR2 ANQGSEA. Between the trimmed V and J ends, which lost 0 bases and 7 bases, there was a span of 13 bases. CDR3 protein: CSVEEDTALNIQYF. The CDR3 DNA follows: TGCAGCGTTGAAGAAGACACCGCACTTAACATTCAGTACTTC.

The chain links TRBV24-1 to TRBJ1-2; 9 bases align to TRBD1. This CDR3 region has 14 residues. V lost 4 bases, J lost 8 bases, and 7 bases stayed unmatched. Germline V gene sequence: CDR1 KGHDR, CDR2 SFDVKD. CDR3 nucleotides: TGTGCCACCAGTGACGAGGGACAGGGCGGCGGCTACACCTTC. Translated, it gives CATSDEGQGGGYTF.

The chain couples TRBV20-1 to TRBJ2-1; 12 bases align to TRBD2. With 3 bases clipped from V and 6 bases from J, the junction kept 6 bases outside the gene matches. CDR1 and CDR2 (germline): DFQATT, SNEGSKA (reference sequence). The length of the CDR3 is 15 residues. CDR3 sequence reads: CSASGASGRANEQFF. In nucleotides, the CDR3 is TGCAGTGCTAGTGGGGCTAGCGGGAGGGCCAATGAGCAGTTCTTC.